This section outlines one T cell receptor (beta chain) sequence together with its context. The specificity of this receptor is unknown. Base qualities are not provided; no much larger clone lies one nucleotide away. The donors were healthy, HIV-negative adults with no recently reported acute infections or vaccinations. Every donor was a Caucasian adult residing in Nashville, Tennessee, USA. CD4+ T cells were enriched by magnetic negative selection, after which naive cells were positively selected on CD45RA and the negative fraction was taken as the memory subset. After blood collection by leukapheresis, PBMCs were isolated using Ficoll-Histopaque density gradient centrifugation and then cryopreserved in the vapor phase of liquid nitrogen. Purity and quantity of every magnetically sorted T cell population were checked by analytical flow cytometry. From each sorted fraction, genomic DNA was isolated and quantified by UV absorbance on a Nanodrop 2000c.

The data originate from a study of shared clonotypes between healthy human individuals (TCRdb year 2020). The study in broad terms: The cohort comprised two women and three men aged 18 to 49 years. Between about 0.85 and 9.5 billion PBMCs per donor were obtained by leukapheresis. For each donor, CD4 naive and CD4 memory were each run on three plates, CD8 naive on two plates, and CD8 memory on one plate. To increase sequencing depth and limit assay-specific biases, TCR repertoire library preparation and sequencing were carried out by different laboratories using diverse techniques. Blood TCR repertoires of a handful of healthy adults were deeply sequenced to estimate repertoire size and the extent of clonotype sharing between individuals.

Beyond this particular receptor, the publication reports: Sharing across a handful of donors was observed for roughly 5.4% of naive CD4, over 3% of naive CD8, about 2.5% of memory CD4, and roughly 0.4% of memory CD8 clonotypes. Pairwise subsampling led to the expectation that sequencing depth would affect the degree of clonotype sharing among donors. Compared with non-shared clonotypes, clonotypes shared by all four sorted-subset donors had higher generation probabilities. Naive subsets generally had larger estimated clonotype richness than memory subsets. Sampling was restricted to blood, and TCR repertoires in tissues likely differ from the TCR repertoires found in blood. The genetic and exposure-history diversity represented was limited by the small number of donors. Even with the large sequencing depth, rarefaction of the sorted-subset datasets indicated that sequencing was incomplete.

For this chain, trimming is 6 bases at the V end and 7 bases at the J end, and the number of junction bases without a gene match is 21. The CDR3 covers 19 residues, taking in both the cysteine and the phenylalanine. The kept DNA is CDR3 alone, 57 bases in frame from the first base. According to the germline V gene, CDR1 reads SGHTS and CDR2 reads YDEGEE. Using the deep immunoSEQ assay, TCR CDR3 regions were amplified from genomic DNA by multiplex PCR. Extracted genomic DNA from each cell subset was spread evenly across all wells of several immunoSEQ 96-well plates, with each plate serving as a replicate. For sorted subsets, approximately 190 ng of genomic DNA, equivalent to around 31,000 T cell genomes, went into each replicate PCR. Purified libraries were quantified with a Qubit 3.0 fluorometer, sized on a Bioanalyzer 2100, and re-quantified with the KAPA Library Quantification kit. Every immunoSEQ 96-well plate was sequenced on a dedicated single-read 150-cycle Illumina NextSeq 550 flow cell. The authors' analysis ran thus. Because the immunoSEQ output held only junctional sequences and lacked quality scores, the filtering could not match the filtering applied to full-length reads. To assign V/J genes and CDR3, sequences were annotated using PyIR, a Python wrapper for IgBLAST v1.9, with IMGT germline references. Reads with weak V/J assignments (E-value above 1e-6), missing CDR3, stop codons, out-of-frame junctions, or ambiguous translated residues were removed. A V3J clonotype was defined by an identical inferred V gene, J gene, and CDR3 amino acid sequence. To compute the percentage overlap between repertoires, the number of shared unique clonotypes was divided by the size of the smaller repertoire. Richness of each repertoire was evaluated using RTK rarefaction, the Chao1 estimator, and Recon v2.1 estimates of unobserved clonotypes. For all TCRbeta clonotypes obtained by the gDNA method from a few donors, generation probabilities were computed with OLGA. TCRdb stores this immuneACCESS table with in-frame sequences only. Part of the clones is absent; in the studies checked, under half of the shortfall reflects unresolved V genes, and no reason is known for the rest. The DNA was the basis for D and trimming; V, J and clone size are from that table. The sample records about 2.5 million clones, about nine tenths of which are singletons. The ten largest clones add up to about 0.41% of the sample.

The chain was built from TRBV5-8 and TRBJ2-1, and 11 junction bases match TRBD2. The sequence derives from a man aged 18 to 30 in good health. Some clones in this sample may be carry-over from other donors' samples. Sequences were obtained from naive CD4+ T cells from PBMCs. According to the study, the label for this sample's cell subset or site signals: CD45RA+ positively selected. The bases are TGTGCCAGCACCACCCGGGCCCCAACTAGCGGGAGATGGCTGAATGAGCAGTTCTTC. Its protein reads: CASTTRAPTSGRWLNEQFF.